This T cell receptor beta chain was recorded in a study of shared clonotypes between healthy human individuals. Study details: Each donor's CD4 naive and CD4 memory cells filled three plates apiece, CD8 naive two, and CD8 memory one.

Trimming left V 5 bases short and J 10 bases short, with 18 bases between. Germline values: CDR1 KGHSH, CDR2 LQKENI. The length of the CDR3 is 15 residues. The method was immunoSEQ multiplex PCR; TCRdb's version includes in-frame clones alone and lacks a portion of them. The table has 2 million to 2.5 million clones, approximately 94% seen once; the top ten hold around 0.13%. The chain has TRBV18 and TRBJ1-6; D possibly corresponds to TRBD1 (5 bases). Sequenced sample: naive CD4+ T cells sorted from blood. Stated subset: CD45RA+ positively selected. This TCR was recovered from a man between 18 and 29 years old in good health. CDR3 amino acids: CASSAGTPGTSPLHF. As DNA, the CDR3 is TGTGCCAGCTCAGCCGGGACCCCTGGTACCTCACCCCTCCACTTT.